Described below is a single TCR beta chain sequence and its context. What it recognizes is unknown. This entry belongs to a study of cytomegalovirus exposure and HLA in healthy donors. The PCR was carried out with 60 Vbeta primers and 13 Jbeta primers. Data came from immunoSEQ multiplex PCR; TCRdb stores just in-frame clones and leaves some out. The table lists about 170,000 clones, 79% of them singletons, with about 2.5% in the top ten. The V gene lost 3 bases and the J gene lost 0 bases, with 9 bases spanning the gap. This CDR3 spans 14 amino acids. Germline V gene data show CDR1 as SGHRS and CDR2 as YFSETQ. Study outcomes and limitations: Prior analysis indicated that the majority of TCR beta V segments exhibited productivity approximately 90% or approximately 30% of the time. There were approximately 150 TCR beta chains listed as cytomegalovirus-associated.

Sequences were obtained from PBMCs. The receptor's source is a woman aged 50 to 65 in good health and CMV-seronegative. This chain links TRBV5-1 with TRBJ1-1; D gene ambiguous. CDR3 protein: CASSSEMMNTEAFF. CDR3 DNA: TGCGCCAGCAGCTCCGAGATGATGAACACTGAAGCTTTCTTT.